The subject of this entry is one TCR beta chain. This clone was detected once. The antigen this receptor binds is unknown. It has no much larger one-base neighbor in the sample; base qualities were not kept. Other DNA sequences in this specimen translate into the identical CDR3. Using the deep immunoSEQ assay, multiplex PCR amplified TCR CDR3 regions from genomic DNA. Extracted genomic DNA from each cell subset was distributed evenly across all wells of several immunoSEQ 96-well plates, and each plate was treated as a replicate. For sorted subsets, about 210 ng of genomic DNA, equivalent to around 29,000 T cell genomes, went into each replicate PCR. Purified libraries were quantified with a Qubit 3.0 fluorometer, sized on a Bioanalyzer 2100, and re-quantified with the KAPA Library Quantification kit. Every immunoSEQ 96-well plate was sequenced on a dedicated single-read 150-cycle Illumina NextSeq 550 flow cell. The authors' analysis ran thus. Because the immunoSEQ output held only junctional sequences and lacked quality scores, the filtering could not match the filtering applied to full-length reads. To assign V/J genes and CDR3, sequences were annotated against IMGT germline references using PyIR, a Python wrapper for IgBLAST v1.9. Reads were filtered out if the reads had weak V/J assignments (E-value above 1e-6), no CDR3, stop codons, out-of-frame junctions, or ambiguous translated residues. A V3J clonotype was defined by an identical inferred V gene, J gene, and CDR3 amino acid sequence. To compute the percentage overlap between repertoires, the number of shared unique clonotypes was divided by the size of the smaller repertoire. Repertoire richness was assessed with RTK rarefaction, the Chao1 estimator, and Recon v2.1 estimates of unobserved clonotypes. Generation probabilities for all TCRbeta clonotypes obtained by the gDNA method from a few donors were computed using OLGA. This is the immuneACCESS table as TCRdb keeps it, with only in-frame sequences that have V and J called. A part of the clones is gone; compared with another copy, unresolved V genes explain less than half, and the rest is unexplained. V, J and clone size are taken as reported in that table, and D and trimming were inferred from the DNA itself. This sample lists fewer than 850,000 clones; 60% to 80% were detected once. 1.8% of the sample rests with the top ten.

This entry is derived from a study of shared clonotypes between healthy human individuals (dated by TCRdb to the early 2020s). Background for the entire study: A couple of women and a few men aged 18 to 49 years were included in the cohort. For each donor, three plates each were used for CD4 naive and CD4 memory, two plates were used for CD8 naive, and one plate was used for CD8 memory. To estimate repertoire size and how much clonotypes are shared between individuals, the study performed deep sequencing of blood TCR repertoires from a few healthy adults. Different laboratories and diverse techniques were used to prepare libraries and sequence TCR repertoires, to increase sequencing depth and limit assay-specific biases. Leukapheresis yielded between about 0.94 and 9 billion PBMCs per donor. Summary of the overall study and its limitations: Incomplete sequencing was indicated by rarefaction of sorted-subset datasets, despite the large sequencing depth. Compared with non-shared clonotypes, clonotypes shared by all four sorted-subset donors had higher generation probabilities. Because the study included a small number of donors, the genetic and exposure-history diversity represented was limited. Only blood was sampled, and tissue TCR repertoires likely differ from those in blood. Naive subsets generally had larger estimated clonotype richness than memory subsets did. Pairwise subsampling indicated that sequencing depth was expected to affect the degree of clonotype sharing among donors. Around 5.4% of naive CD4, 3.5% of naive CD8, about 2.5% of memory CD4, and around 0.42% of memory CD8 clonotypes were shared across four donors.

Donors were healthy HIV-negative adults with no recently reported acute infections or vaccinations. Every donor was a Caucasian adult living in Nashville, Tennessee, USA. CD4+ T cells were enriched by magnetic negative selection; naive cells were then positively selected on CD45RA, and the negative fraction formed the memory subset. After blood collection by leukapheresis, PBMCs were isolated using Ficoll-Histopaque density gradient centrifugation and then cryopreserved in the vapor phase of liquid nitrogen. Analytical flow cytometry was used to check the purity and quantity of each magnetically sorted T cell population. Genomic DNA was isolated from each sorted fraction and quantified by UV absorbance on a Nanodrop 2000c. Sequencing was done on a sample of memory CD4+ T cells sorted from blood. Read against the paper, the sample's cell subset or site label means: CD45RA-negative fraction. This TCR was recovered from a young woman in good health.

The DNA is TGCGCCAGCAGCTATAGCGTAAGCTCCTACAATGAGCAGTTCTTC. This translates into CASSYSVSSYNEQFF. Recombination linked TRBV5-1 to TRBJ2-1; the D gene is possibly TRBD2, with 5 bases matching. Inclusive of the bounding cysteine and phenylalanine, the CDR3 is 15 residues long. Only the CDR3 part of the read is kept: 45 bases, read in frame from the first base. From a lookup of the germline V gene, CDR1 and CDR2 are SGHRS and YFSETQ. V gives up 3 bases and J gives up 0 bases, and the segment between their germline ends measures 10 bases. The reference TRBV5-1 and TRBJ2-1 proteins fill in what lies around the CDR3, so the full variable domain reads KAGVTQTPRYLIKTRGQQVTLSCSPISGHRSVSWYQQTPGQGLQFLFEYFSETQRNKGNFPGRFSGRQFSNSRSEMNVSTLELGDSALYLCASSYSVSSYNEQFFGPGTRLTVL.